These 10 T cell receptor beta chains originate from one sample sequenced in a study of CD8 T cells in Susac syndrome. RNA in amounts of 0.5 to 1 ug was reverse transcribed with random hexamers. Each CDR3 protein gets one entry after TCRdb re-called the immunoSEQ multiplex PCR reads with MiXCR. This table has about 130,000 distinct CDR3 sequences, 90% to 95% appearing once. What was sequenced was CD4+ T cells from PBMCs. These receptors originate from a human donor in good health.

Here the CDR3 reads CASSLDMGDGYTF. DNA of the CDR3: TGTGCCAGCAGCTTAGATATGGGGGATGGCTACACCTTC. The V gene is TRBV7-8, the J gene TRBJ1-2, with a weak D call TRBD1 (5 bases). Trimming took off 1 base at V and 6 bases at J, with 9 bases between the two ends. This CDR3 has 13 residues. Per the germline V gene, CDR1 is SGHVS and CDR2 is FQNEAQ. Looking up the rest from reference TRBV7-8 and TRBJ1-2 gives the full variable domain: GAGVSQSPRYKVAKRGQDVALRCDPISGHVSLFWYQQALGQGPEFLTYFQNEAQLDKSGLPSDRFFAERPEGSVSTLKIQRTQQEDSAVYLCASSLDMGDGYTFGSGTRLTVV.

This chain uses TRBV25-1 with TRBJ1-2; weak D call: TRBD1 (5 bases). The CDR3 runs 15 residues. V lost 0 bases to trimming and J lost 4 bases, with 12 bases between them. Looked up from germline, CDR1 is MGHDK and CDR2 is SYGVNS. The CDR3 loop is CASSEYVGGSYGYTF. The CDR3 coding sequence is TGTGCCAGCAGTGAATACGTGGGGGGTTCCTATGGCTACACCTTC.

The chain couples TRBV29-1 to TRBJ1-1, with 9 nucleotides matching TRBD1. J gave up 4 bases and V 7 bases, and 4 bases lay outside the gene matches. CDR3 length equals 12 residues. Germline CDR1 is SQVTM and CDR2 is ANQGSEA. This chain's CDR3 is CSATTGGTEAFF. The CDR3 bases are TGCAGCGCCACGACAGGGGGCACTGAAGCTTTCTTT.

CDR3 amino acids: CATNQGGSDTQYF. The CDR3 region has the DNA TGTGCCACCAATCAGGGCGGGAGCGATACGCAGTATTTT. The V and J genes are TRBV24-1 and TRBJ2-3; 7 positions match TRBD2. CDR1 KGHDR and CDR2 SFDVKD come from the germline V gene. J was trimmed by 6 bases and V by 8 bases; bases with no gene match: 7. The CDR3 extends over 13 amino acids.

The V and J genes are TRBV5-6 and TRBJ2-5, with 9 positions matching TRBD1. Germline V CDR1 and CDR2: SGHDT, YYEEEE. The CDR3 is 14 amino acids. Germline trimming cut 4 bases from V and 6 bases from J; bases unmatched to any gene: 7. The CDR3 spells CASSTTGTGKTQYF. The DNA for the CDR3 is TGTGCCAGCAGCACGACCGGGACAGGGAAGACCCAGTACTTC.

The V gene is TRBV20-1, the J gene TRBJ2-5; D is possibly TRBD2 (5 bases). This CDR3 is 14 amino acids long. Germline CDR1 DFQATT, CDR2 SNEGSKA (reference sequence). Trimming removed 5 bases from V and 5 bases from J, with 18 bases in between. DNA of the CDR3: TGCAGTGCTCACACTGGGCTGCCGGGGGAGACCCAGTACTTC. Protein: CSAHTGLPGETQYF.

The V and J genes are TRBV27 and TRBJ2-3; TRBD2 matches 7 bases. Germline V CDR1 and CDR2: MNHEY, SMNVEV (reference sequence). The CDR3 is 15 residues long. V lost 6 bases, J lost 4 bases, and 10 bases stayed unmatched. CDR3 in DNA: TGTGCCAGCAGAGGTCGGGGGGTTTTCTCAGATACGCAGTATTTT. Translated: CASRGRGVFSDTQYF.

This chain uses TRBV9 with TRBJ2-3; 9 positions match TRBD2. The germline V gene encodes CDR1 SGDLS and CDR2 YYNGEE. The CDR3 is 16 amino acids. V shed 0 bases and J 2 bases; nucleotides not matched to a gene: 4. CDR3 coding DNA: TGTGCCAGCAGCGTAGGACTAGCGGAGCTCACAGATACGCAGTATTTT. Its protein product is CASSVGLAELTDTQYF.

This clonotype has just one count. This chain connects TRBV7-9 to TRBJ2-2, with D possibly being TRBD1 (6 bases). From germline, CDR1 is SEHNR and CDR2 FQNEAQ (reference sequence). Trimming left V 0 bases short and J 1 base short, with 15 bases between. CDR3 length equals 18 residues. The CDR3 sequence: CASSLALGRGLNTGELFF. The DNA of the CDR3 is TGTGCCAGCAGCTTAGCGTTGGGCAGGGGCCTGAACACCGGGGAGCTGTTTTTT.

The V call is TRBV5-1, the J call TRBJ1-4; D remains ambiguous. Germline lookup yields CDR1 SGHRS and CDR2 YFSETQ. V was shortened by 0 bases and J by 3 bases, with 6 bases between the two germline ends. The CDR3 runs to 14 residues. CDR3 DNA sequence: TGCGCCAGCAGCTTGGCGGAGCCTAATGAAAAACTGTTTTTT. Residues: CASSLAEPNEKLFF. Supplemented by reference TRBV5-1 and TRBJ1-4, the full variable domain reads KAGVTQTPRYLIKTRGQQVTLSCSPISGHRSVSWYQQTPGQGLQFLFEYFSETQRNKGNFPGRFSGRQFSNSRSEMNVSTLELGDSALYLCASSLAEPNEKLFFGSGTQLSVL.